This T cell receptor (beta chain) was sequenced during a study of T cell responses to AZD1222 COVID-19 vaccine. Data came from immunoSEQ multiplex PCR; TCRdb stores just in-frame clones and leaves some out. The sample carries 50,000 to 85,000 clones, more than 65% recorded once. About this clone: Antigen unknown.

The germline V gene encodes CDR1 SNHLY and CDR2 FYNNEI. Deletions cut 5 bases from V and 8 bases from J, with 12 bases between. The CDR3 totals 12 residues. Study conclusions and caveats: Reportedly, close to half of spike-specific TCRs are directed against unmutated variant regions. Spike-specific TCR breadth and depth went up after people got two AZD1222 doses. At baseline, just 6 or 7 AZD1222 recipients tested seropositive. Dominant at 160-218 and 743-854, vaccine-associated CD4 TCRs also spanned spike.

This chain links TRBV2 with TRBJ1-2, with a possible D match to TRBD1 (6 bases). The sample consisted of peripheral blood, taken on day 0 of MenACWY control vaccination. This receptor was obtained from an adult in good health. CDR3 DNA sequence: TGTGCCAGCAGTATAGCAGGGGTAGGCTACACCTTC. It yields the protein CASSIAGVGYTF.